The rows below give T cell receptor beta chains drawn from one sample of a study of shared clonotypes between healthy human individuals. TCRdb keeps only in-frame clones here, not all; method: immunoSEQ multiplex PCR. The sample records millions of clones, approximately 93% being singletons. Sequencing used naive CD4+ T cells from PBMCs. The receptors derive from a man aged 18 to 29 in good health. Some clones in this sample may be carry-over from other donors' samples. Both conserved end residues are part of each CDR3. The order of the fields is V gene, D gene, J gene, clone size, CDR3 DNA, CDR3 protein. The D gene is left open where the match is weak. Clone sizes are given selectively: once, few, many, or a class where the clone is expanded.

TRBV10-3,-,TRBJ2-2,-,TGTGCCATCAGTAGACAGAGTATGAGCACCGGGGAGCTGTTTTTT,CAISRQSMSTGELFF
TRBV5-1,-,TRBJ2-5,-,TGCGCCAGCAGCTTGGCCGGGACACAAGAAGAGACCCAGTACTTC,CASSLAGTQEETQYF
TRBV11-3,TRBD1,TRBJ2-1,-,TGTGCCAGCAGCTTAGAGGCACAGGGGTACAATGAGCAGTTCTTC,CASSLEAQGYNEQFF
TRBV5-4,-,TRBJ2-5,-,TGTGCCAGCAGCGGGGGATCGTACCAAGAGACCCAGTACTTC,CASSGGSYQETQYF
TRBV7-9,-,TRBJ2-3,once,TGTGCCAGCAGCTTGGGGAAGCCCACAGATACGCAGTATTTT,CASSLGKPTDTQYF
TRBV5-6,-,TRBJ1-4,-,TGTGCCAGCAGCTCAGGATTTAATGAAAAACTGTTTTTT,CASSSGFNEKLFF
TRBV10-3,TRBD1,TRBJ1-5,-,TGTGCCATCAGTGAGTCCGGGACAGGGGGCAATCAGCCCCAGCATTTT,CAISESGTGGNQPQHF
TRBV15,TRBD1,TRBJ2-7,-,TGTGCCACCAGCAGAGGTCAGGGGGTCTACGAGCAGTACTTC,CATSRGQGVYEQYF
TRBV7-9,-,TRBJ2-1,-,TGTGCCAGCAGCCCCAGCACACCAATTGGCAATGAGCAGTTCTTC,CASSPSTPIGNEQFF
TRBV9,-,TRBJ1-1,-,TGTGCCAGCAGCGCAGGGGTGTCGAACACTGAAGCTTTCTTT,CASSAGVSNTEAFF
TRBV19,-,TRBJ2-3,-,TGTGCCAGTAGCATCACAGATACGCAGTATTTT,CASSITDTQYF
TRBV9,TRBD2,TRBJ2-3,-,TGTGCCAGCAGCGGAAGACTAGCGGGGAGCACAGATACGCAGTATTTT,CASSGRLAGSTDTQYF
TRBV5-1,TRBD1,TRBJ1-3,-,TGCGCCAGCAGCGCCGGGACAGACCCTGGAAACACCATATATTTT,CASSAGTDPGNTIYF
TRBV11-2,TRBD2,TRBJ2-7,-,TGTGCCAGCAGCTCGGGACTAGCGGCCATCGAGCAGTACTTC,CASSSGLAAIEQYF
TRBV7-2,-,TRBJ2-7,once,TGTGCCAGCAGCCCACGTGGCCCCTACGAGCAGTACTTC,CASSPRGPYEQYF
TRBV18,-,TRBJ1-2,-,TGTGCCAGCTCACCACCGCTCCTCGCCTATGGCTACACCTTC,CASSPPLLAYGYTF
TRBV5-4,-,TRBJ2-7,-,TGTGCCAGCAGCCTCTCTTGGGGGAGGTCCTACGAGCAGTACTTC,CASSLSWGRSYEQYF
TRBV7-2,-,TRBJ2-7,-,TGTGCCAGCAGCCCAACTAACTACGAGCAGTACTTC,CASSPTNYEQYF
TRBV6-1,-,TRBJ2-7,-,TGTGCCAGCAGTGAAGCCCTTTTCCAGGAGCAGTACTTC,CASSEALFQEQYF
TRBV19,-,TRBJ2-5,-,TGTGCCAGTAGTATTCTGGGGGCGGGAGAGACCCAGTACTTC,CASSILGAGETQYF
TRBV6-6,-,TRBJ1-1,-,TGTGCCAGCAGCCTGGAGGGAGGTGAAGCTTTCTTT,CASSLEGGEAFF
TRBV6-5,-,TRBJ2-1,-,TGTGCCAGCAAGGGCAGGGGGGACTACAATGAGCAGTTCTTC,CASKGRGDYNEQFF
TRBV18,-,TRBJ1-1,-,TGTGCCAGCTCACTAACAGACTTCATGAACACTGAAGCTTTCTTT,CASSLTDFMNTEAFF
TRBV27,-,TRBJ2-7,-,TGTGCCAGCAAGGTGGGCCCCCGCGCCGAGCAGTACTTC,CASKVGPRAEQYF
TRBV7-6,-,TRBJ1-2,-,TGTGCCAGCAGCCCCCAGGTTGGTTATGGCTACACCTTC,CASSPQVGYGYTF
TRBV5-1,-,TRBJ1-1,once,TGCGCCAGCAGCTTGGCCCCTAACATGAACACTGAAGCTTTCTTT,CASSLAPNMNTEAFF
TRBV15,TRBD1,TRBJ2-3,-,TGTGCCACCAGCAGGGACAGGGGTCCGGATACGCAGTATTTT,CATSRDRGPDTQYF
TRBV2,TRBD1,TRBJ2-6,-,TGTGCCAGCAGCCCTTACTTACCGGGACAGATGACTTTC,CASSPYLPGQMTF
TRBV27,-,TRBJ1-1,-,TGTGCCAGCAGTTTAGGGGGGAACACTGAAGCTTTCTTT,CASSLGGNTEAFF
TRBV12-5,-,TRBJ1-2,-,TGTGCTAGTGGTCCTGGGGGGGGAACTTATGGCTACACCTTC,CASGPGGGTYGYTF
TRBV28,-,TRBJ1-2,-,TGTGCCAGCACCCTTACCTCGTCTTTAAGGGTTCGCTACACCTTC,CASTLTSSLRVRYTF
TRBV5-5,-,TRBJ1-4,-,TGTGCCAGCAGCTTGGGAGGGGTTCTTCGGGAAAAACTGTTTTTT,CASSLGGVLREKLFF
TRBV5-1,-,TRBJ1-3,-,TGCGCCAGCAGCTTGGAAGTCAGGGTGGGCTCTGGAAACACCATATATTTT,CASSLEVRVGSGNTIYF
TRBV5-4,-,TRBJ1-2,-,TGTGCCAGCAGCTTGGCGGGGGGCCATAACTATGGCTACACCTTC,CASSLAGGHNYGYTF
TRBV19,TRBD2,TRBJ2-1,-,TGTGCCAGTAGTTTCCTAGCGGGGACATACAATGAGCAGTTCTTC,CASSFLAGTYNEQFF
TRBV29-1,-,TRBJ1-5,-,TGCAGCGTTGGCGCGCGGGGCCCCAATCAGCCCCAGCATTTT,CSVGARGPNQPQHF
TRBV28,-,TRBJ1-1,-,TGTGCCAGCAGTTTCTCCGGGGGCCCGAACACTGAAGCTTTCTTT,CASSFSGGPNTEAFF
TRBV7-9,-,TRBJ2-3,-,TGTGCCAGCAGCTTACTGGTAGCGGACACAGATACGCAGTATTTT,CASSLLVADTDTQYF
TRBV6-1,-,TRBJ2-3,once,TGTGCCAGCAGTGAAGCCCCCACAGGAGAAGATACGCAGTATTTT,CASSEAPTGEDTQYF
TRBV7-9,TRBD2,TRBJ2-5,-,TGTGCCAGCAGCTATGGACTAGCGGGAGAATGGGAGACCCAGTACTTC,CASSYGLAGEWETQYF
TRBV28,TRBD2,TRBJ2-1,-,TGTGCCAGCAGTCCTAGCGGGAGTAGCAATGAGCAGTTCTTC,CASSPSGSSNEQFF
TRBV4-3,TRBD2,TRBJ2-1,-,TGCGCCAGCAGCTCAGATTATAGCGGGAGGGCCACGAGCTCCTACAATGAGCAGTTCTTC,CASSSDYSGRATSSYNEQFF
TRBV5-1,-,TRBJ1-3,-,TGCGCCAGCAGCGATTTCCCGGGACGAAACACCATATATTTT,CASSDFPGRNTIYF
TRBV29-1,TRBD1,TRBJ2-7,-,TGCAGCGCCTCGCCCGGGACAGAGTCCTACGAGCAGTACTTC,CSASPGTESYEQYF
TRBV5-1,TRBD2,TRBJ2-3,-,TGCGCCAGCAGCTTGTTAAGCGGGGCCTTCACAGATACGCAGTATTTT,CASSLLSGAFTDTQYF
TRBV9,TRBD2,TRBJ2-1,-,TGTGCCAGCAGCGTAGGGTCAACTAGCGGGAGGGCGGTTGAGCAGTTCTTC,CASSVGSTSGRAVEQFF
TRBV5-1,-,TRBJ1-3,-,TGCGCCAGCCGCCCCGACCCAGGGCCTGGAAACACCATATATTTT,CASRPDPGPGNTIYF
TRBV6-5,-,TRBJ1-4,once,TGTGCCAGCAGTTATCGGGGTGCAACTAATGAAAAACTGTTTTTT,CASSYRGATNEKLFF